This T cell receptor (beta chain) was documented in a study of a mutant IDH1 vaccine in newly diagnosed glioma (dated by TCRdb to about 2021). Some background on the complete study: Eight vaccinations were administered to patients in weeks 1, 3, 5, 7, 11, 15, 19 and 23, corresponding to visits V03 through V10. In the chemotherapy-containing groups, vaccination started alongside temozolomide cycles, whereas in patients who had radiotherapy alone it started 4-6 weeks after radiotherapy. Of the 32 patients who were treated, approximately 60% were male and roughly 40% were female, and the mean age was about 40 years. Prior to enrollment, patients had been given standard therapy consisting of radiotherapy alone, temozolomide alone, or radiochemotherapy with temozolomide, with the combination given to most patients. Six visits were used for peripheral blood collection: V03 (baseline), V05, V07, V10, V12 and V13. Longitudinal TCRB deep sequencing was performed for 20 to 25 treated patients wherever samples were available for exploratory analyses.

A remark on this clone: Its antigen specificity is not known. The record has no base qualities; no much larger clone is one base away.

Read against the paper, the sample's time point label means: week 11, during vaccination. A 20-mer mutant IDH1 peptide at 300 micrograms in Montanide made up each vaccine dose, which was injected subcutaneously together with topical imiquimod. The donors had newly diagnosed IDH1-mutant astrocytomas of WHO grade 3 or 4 that showed loss of nuclear ATRX. The samples were drawn from NOA16, a multicentre, single-arm, open-label phase I trial in Germany that tested a mutant IDH1 peptide vaccine in humans for the first time. The DNeasy Blood and Tissue Kit was used to extract genomic DNA from EDTA blood for TCRB sequencing. Broad study findings and their caveats: Immune responses induced by the vaccine were seen in roughly 95% of patients across multiple MHC alleles. No apparent relationship was observed between pseudoprogression and alterations in the top peripheral T cell clonotypes detected by TCRB sequencing. It was noted by the authors that analyses of patient blood samples could not be reproduced owing to sample limitations. Availability determined which PBMC samples were chosen for TCRB deep sequencing.

Libraries were constructed by the immunoSEQ multiplex PCR assay. Following the manufacturer's protocol, the hsTCRB Kit was used to amplify rearranged TCR beta chain sequences. Sequencing of TCRB libraries was carried out on an Illumina MiSeq. The source study handled its data this way. The kit vendor's proprietary platform handled demultiplexing, trimming and gene mapping. Held by TCRdb, this immuneACCESS table contains in-frame sequences only and omits some clones. Under half of the omission traces to an unresolved V gene where checked; the cause of the rest is unknown. D and trimming were read from the DNA, whereas the V and J calls and clone size are those reported in that table. This sample is represented by roughly 120,000 clones; about four fifths of them were singletons. The ten biggest clones cover around 5.5% of the sample. The sample was PBMCs, taken from a glioma patient whose treatment included an IDH1 peptide vaccine. The origin of this receptor is a man aged 40-49 years with glioma.

CDR3 sequence: CASSLLRGTEQFF. The nucleotide sequence reads as follows: TGTGCCAGCAGCTTACTGAGGGGGACTGAGCAGTTCTTC. The chain links TRBV11-1 with TRBJ2-1; 6 matching bases give a weak D call of TRBD1. Sequences SGHAT (CDR1) and FQDESV (CDR2) are obtained from the germline V gene (reference sequence). The CDR3 sequence holds 13 residues, the cysteine and phenylalanine included. Only the CDR3 DNA is retained, 39 bases long and in frame from the first base. Relative to germline, V is 2 bases shorter and J is 9 bases shorter, with 11 bases between their ends.